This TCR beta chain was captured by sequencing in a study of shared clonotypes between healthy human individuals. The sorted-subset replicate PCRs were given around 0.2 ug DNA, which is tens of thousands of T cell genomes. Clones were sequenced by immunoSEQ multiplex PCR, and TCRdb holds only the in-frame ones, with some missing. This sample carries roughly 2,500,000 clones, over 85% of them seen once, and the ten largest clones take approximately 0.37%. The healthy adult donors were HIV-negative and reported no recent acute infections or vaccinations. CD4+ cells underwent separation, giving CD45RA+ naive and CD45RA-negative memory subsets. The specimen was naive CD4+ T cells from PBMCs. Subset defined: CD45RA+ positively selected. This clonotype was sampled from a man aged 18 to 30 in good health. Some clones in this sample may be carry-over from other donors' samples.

The CDR3 protein is CASSNRGTEAFF. DNA of the CDR3: TGTGCCAGCAGTAACAGGGGCACTGAAGCTTTCTTT. V and J are TRBV6-6 and TRBJ1-1, with 7 positions matching TRBD1. Germline lookup yields CDR1 MNHNY and CDR2 SVGAGI (reference sequence). CDR3 length: 12 residues. The J segment lost 4 bases and the V segment lost 5 bases, leaving 1 base of the junction unmatched.